This T cell receptor beta chain was sequenced during a study of cytomegalovirus exposure and HLA in healthy donors (dated by TCRdb to 2016 to 2017). Concerning the study at large: According to an earlier analysis of a few hundred of the donors, about 179 million T cells yielded 95 million to 140 million unique TCR beta sequences and 250 to 350 Gb of sequence data. An early release that covered several hundred HLA-typed donors contained 300 to 350 gigabases of sequencing data and about 93 million unique TCR sequences. Among the roughly 430 genotyped donors, around 81% belonged to the genetic ancestry cluster associated with self-reported Caucasian donors. The study was designed to test whether signatures of past pathogen exposure could be identified by cataloging public T cell receptors. The study profiled the T cell repertoires of about 640 subjects by immunosequencing and related them to cytomegalovirus serostatus. Besides the first cohort of roughly 640 subjects, a separate validation cohort made up of 90 to 150 different subjects was used. To predict cytomegalovirus infection status, the study brought together high-throughput TCR immunosequencing, statistical association of individual TCRs with disease status, and machine learning. To study patterns of TCR occurrence, a later analysis re-analyzed previously published TCR beta repertoires from 600 to 750 donors and added high-resolution HLA genotyping. Rather than drawing on any new phenotypic data, the later analysis identified candidate immune exposures from TCR beta sequences and the way those sequences occurred across donors. To decide whether each TCR beta V gene segment behaved as functional or pseudogenic, an earlier analysis of several hundred of the donors relied on high-throughput TCR beta sequencing. Donor age, sex, ethnicity and CMV serostatus were collected together with the repertoire data. A later genetic analysis took genome-wide SNP genotypes for about three fifths of the 666 donors and used that subset as a discovery cohort. Every repertoire in the discovery cohort had been generated on one and the same sequencing platform. HLA typing included class I and class II loci at four-digit resolution. The number of donors typed differed by locus, with about 620-630 for A, B, C, DRB1 and DQB1, about 500 for DQA1, under 610 for DPA1, and some 440 for DPB1. Because of strong linkage in the cohort, 4 to 6 DR-DQ haplotypes were treated as single units for association and clustering. On average, about 200,000 unique TCR beta nucleotide sequences were sequenced per donor among more than 350 genotyped donors of the cohort, with around 19% of those sequences being non-productive. The full study reports these points: Three of the identified cytomegalovirus-associated TCR beta chains were confirmed in vitro to be specific for cytomegalovirus antigens. In a later genetic analysis, fewer N-insertions in productive TCRs were reported among donors in an Asian-associated ancestry cluster than the roughly 700-donor mean. A later analysis associated 16,951 TCR beta sequences with specific HLA alleles at a false discovery rate of 0.05. Because HLA typing was unavailable for some donors at each locus, only the typed subset was used in association tests. Linkage disequilibrium might explain the correlated functional status among segregating V segments, but an unknown experimental factor could not be excluded. V-gene and J-gene trimming of TCR beta chains was associated with a missense DCLRE1C variant in a later genetic analysis, and the association was replicated in an independent cohort. A later analysis found that TCR association rates varied across HLA loci, with DRB1 alleles showing the most associated TCRs and HLA-C alleles the fewest. In an earlier analysis of 587 of the donors, most TCR beta V segments appeared in productive rearrangements about 90% or about 30% of the time, broadly matching IMGT annotations. The sequencing pipeline was judged likely to have produced a cluster of highly shared sequence variants as a technical artifact. When HLA alleles, especially DR and DQ, strongly co-occurred, attributing TCR associations to individual alleles was difficult. According to a later analysis, most CMV-associated TCR beta chains appeared to be HLA-restricted, and the HLA associations seemed to be driven largely by CMV exposure. In this cohort, only TCR beta chains were sequenced, and detectable features were limited by the absence of alpha or paired-chain data. Presence/absence analyses assumed roughly uniform sequencing depth across donors, an assumption that may not hold. Because counts were too low, approximately 15 rarely observed V segments, including chromosome 9 orphons, were excluded from the earlier analysis of 587 of the donors. According to a later analysis, parvovirus B19, influenza, CMV and Epstein-Barr virus appeared linked to several top co-occurrence clusters. In a later analysis, HLA-associated TCR beta chains showed more clonal expansion and lower generation probabilities than non-associated chains that were equally common. The authors suggested that the approach could potentially be extended to other disease states and immunological phenotypes. Some IMGT-functional V segments, including TRBV6-2 and TRBV6-3, could not be told apart with the 87-base-pair reads, so those segments were excluded. CMV serostatus was the only immune exposure information available for the cohort. The classifier was reported to diagnose cytomegalovirus status with high specificity and sensitivity in both the original cohort and the validation cohort. While some public TCRs were present in many individuals, most TCR sequences turned up only very rarely across donors. A total of 150 or so TCR beta chains were listed by the study as associated with cytomegalovirus. A further reported finding was that TCR beta sequences accurately predicted the HLA-A and HLA-B alleles for most subjects in the first cohort.

The protocol used for the library was the immunoSEQ multiplex PCR assay. A mixture of 60 forward primers for TCR Vbeta segments and 13 reverse primers for TCR Jbeta segments was used in the multiplex PCR. A multiplex PCR assay on genomic DNA amplified the CDR3 region of rearranged TCR beta genes. Amplified TCR beta libraries were sequenced as 87-base-pair reads on the Illumina HiSeq System. The source study handled its data this way. A later analysis tallied around 80 million unique TCR beta chains across the 610 or so repertoires, and about 10 million of those chains were shared by two or more donors. A nearest-neighbor algorithm error-corrected the raw reads and collapsed the reads into unique sequences, merging closely related sequences to remove PCR and sequencing errors. To assign V, D and J gene segments, CDR3 sequences were aligned to IMGT reference sequences. For a sequence to be retained, at least a six-nucleotide match to both a V gene segment and a J gene segment was required. Rearrangements were classified as productive when the CDR3 lacked stop codons and remained in frame with V and J, and all other rearrangements were classified as non-productive. CDR3 was defined according to IMGT convention as the region running from the second conserved V-encoded cysteine to the conserved J-encoded phenylalanine. In an earlier analysis of 500 to 650 of the donors, sequences lacking an unambiguous match to a single V gene segment were excluded. In an earlier analysis of some 590 of the donors, a V segment was called functional when productive rearrangements were above 56.7%, and segregating when the standard deviation between donors exceeded 5%. A statistical classification framework was built for diagnosing cytomegalovirus status from the catalog of TCR beta chain sequences. A later analysis assigned V and J genes by comparing TCR nucleotide sequences with IMGT/GENE-DB human TR gene sequences. A later analysis assigned CDR3 sequences and most-parsimonious VDJ recombination scenarios with the TCRdist pipeline. A later analysis defined each TCR beta chain by its CDR3 amino acid sequence plus V-gene family, and excluded reads lacking a unique V-gene family. To address suspected cross-contamination and a sequencing artifact, a later analysis removed 592 highly shared, low-generation-probability nucleotide sequences. In a later analysis, a clonal expansion index for each public chain was calculated from normalized within-repertoire ranks of inferred template counts. A later analysis computed generation probabilities with a VDJ recombination model fitted to out-of-frame rearrangements, and checked the results against IGoR. In a later analysis, TCR-TCR, TCR-HLA and TCR-CMV co-occurrence was scored with hypergeometric tests, and a repertoire-size bias correction was applied to TCR pairs. False discovery rates were estimated in a later analysis by permuting HLA or CMV assignments 20 times. In a later analysis, co-occurring TCRs were grouped with DBSCAN, and TCRdist sequence similarity was added when clustering was performed within HLA-allele-positive subsets. Co-occurrence clustering excluded repertoires with fewer than 30,000 or more than 120,000 public chains, plus five with anomalous nucleotide sharing. Held by TCRdb, this immuneACCESS table contains in-frame sequences only and omits some clones. Under half of the omission traces to an unresolved V gene where checked; the cause of the rest is unknown. The D gene and trimming were derived from the DNA, and the V and J assignments and clone size from that table. Within this sample are some 180,000 clones, with roughly 87% of them counted one time only. The ten largest make up 0.9% to 1.2% of the sample.

As for this clone: Its antigen remains unidentified. Per-base quality was not reported, and no clone a single base away is much larger than it.

In total, roughly 670 healthy bone marrow donors made up the cohort. All cohort members were sampled while nominally healthy, although unrecorded immune exposures were likely present. The donor was CMV seronegative and belonged to the group of roughly 330 seronegative cohort members. Each donor provided a peripheral blood sample, and peripheral blood mononuclear cells were used for TCR beta sequencing. Genomic DNA extraction from the blood cell samples was performed with the Qiagen DNeasy Blood Extraction Kit. Trimming costs V 0 bases and J 0 bases, and their ends lie 11 bases apart. The CDR3 sequence holds 16 residues, the cysteine and phenylalanine included. Only CDR3 DNA remains: 48 bases, in frame from the first base. Per the germline V gene (reference sequence), SEHNR is the CDR1 and FQNEAQ is the CDR2.

The sequencing input was PBMCs. The receptor chain draws on TRBV7-9 and TRBJ1-2, and TRBD1 may be the D gene, going by 5 matching bases. This receptor was identified in a boy aged 2 to 9 in good health and CMV-seronegative. The sequenced DNA: TGTGCCAGCAGCTTAGCGGGACTCCGGGCTAACTATGGCTACACCTTC. It is translated as CASSLAGLRANYGYTF. The full variable domain, with segments outside the CDR3 supplied by the reference TRBV7-9 and TRBJ1-2 proteins, appears as DTGVSQNPRHKITKRGQNVTFRCDPISEHNRLYWYRQTLGQGPEFLTYFQNEAQLEKSRLLSDRFSAERPKGSFSTLEIQRTEQGDSAMYLCASSLAGLRANYGYTFGSGTRLTVV.